This TCR beta chain emerged from a study of immune evolution from preneoplasia to lung adenocarcinoma. Whole-study findings and limits: Top clone share appeared to fall from AAH through AIS, MIA, adenocarcinoma. Normal lung had highest clonality; later lesions appeared denser, more diverse.

This CDR3 region has 13 residues. Germline lookup yields CDR1 SGHNT and CDR2 YYREEE (reference sequence). The table came from immunoSEQ multiplex PCR; TCRdb's copy has only in-frame clones and leaves some out. Of thousands of clones in the sample, 83% were seen once. This clone came up once. What it recognizes is unknown. Sequence at one end of the junction differs from germline and may be a read error. Each case's diagnosis was confirmed by two pathologists on H&E. V and J are TRBV5-4 and TRBJ1-3; maybe TRBD1 (6 bases). The TCR was taken from a person between 65 and 80 years old with lung adenocarcinoma. Input material: FFPE adjacent normal lung tissue. Here the CDR3 DNA reads TGTGCCAGCAGCTCGGCAGGGGTAAACATCATATATTTT. Its protein is CASSSAGVNIIYF.